This TCR beta chain stems from a study of blood T cell repertoires in COVID-19. Turning to the study itself: Material from acute and convalescent COVID-19 was sourced from the United States, Italy and Spain. Nucleic acid was either cDNA or gDNA, and it came from T cells, B-cell-depleted T cells, or PBMCs.

V dropped 4 bases and J dropped 4 bases, with 3 bases sitting between them. The germline V gene encodes CDR1 SGDLS and CDR2 YYNGEE. The CDR3 totals 11 residues. Cohort 3 recovery required two negative PCRs, clearance, or symptom resolution. Original handling: Scientists estimated how many nucleated cells there were by amplifying reference gene primers. Clones were read by immunoSEQ multiplex PCR, and TCRdb kept only the in-frame ones, dropping some. V, J and clone size are taken as reported in that table, and D and trimming were inferred from the DNA itself. The sample carries approximately 300,000 clones, 80% to 95% recorded once.

Material: PBMCs or T cells enriched from blood (not recorded which). The TCR comes from a woman in her 30s who had recovered from COVID-19. V usage is TRBV9 and J usage is TRBJ2-1; D gene uncertain. CDR3 sequence (DNA): TGTGCCAGCAGCCTATACAATGAGCAGTTCTTC. Protein: CASSLYNEQFF.